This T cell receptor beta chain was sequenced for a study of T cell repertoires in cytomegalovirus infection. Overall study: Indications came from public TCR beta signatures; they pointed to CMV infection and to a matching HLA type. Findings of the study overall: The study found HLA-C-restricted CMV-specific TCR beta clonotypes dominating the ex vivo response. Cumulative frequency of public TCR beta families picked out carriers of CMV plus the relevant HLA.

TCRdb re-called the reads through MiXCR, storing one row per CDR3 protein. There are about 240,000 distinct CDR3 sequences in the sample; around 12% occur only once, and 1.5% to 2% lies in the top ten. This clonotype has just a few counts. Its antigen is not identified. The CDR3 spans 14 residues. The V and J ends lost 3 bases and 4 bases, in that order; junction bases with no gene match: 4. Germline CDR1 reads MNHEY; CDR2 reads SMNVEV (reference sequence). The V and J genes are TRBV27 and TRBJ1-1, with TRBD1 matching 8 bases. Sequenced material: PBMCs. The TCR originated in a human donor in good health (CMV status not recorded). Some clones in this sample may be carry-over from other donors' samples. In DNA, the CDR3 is TGTGCCAGCAGTTTTTCCGACAGGGGCACTGAAGCTTTCTTT. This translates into CASSFSDRGTEAFF.